This T cell receptor (beta chain) was found in a study of blood T cell repertoires in COVID-19. About the study: PBMCs, B-cell-depleted T cells, or T cells provided the cDNA or gDNA that made up the material.

The assay was immunoSEQ multiplex PCR, and TCRdb's table has in-frame clones only and misses some. The top ten clones hold 7.8% of a sample with approximately 530,000 clones, roughly 89% of them seen once. The V gene lost 5 bases and the J gene lost 9 bases, with 24 bases spanning the gap. The germline V gene has CDR1 SQVTM and CDR2 ANQGSEA. The CDR3 is 15 residues long. This TCR was sampled from a woman aged 45-59 years with COVID-19, enrolled during active disease. The source material was peripheral blood. This rearrangement joins TRBV29-1 to TRBJ2-3, with D maybe TRBD2 (5 bases). This CDR3 is CSVSPREGLRGTQYF. CDR3 nucleotides: TGCAGCGTTTCCCCCCGGGAAGGACTGCGAGGGACGCAGTATTTT.